The 28 T cell receptor beta chains given below trace back to one sample, sequenced in a study of shared clonotypes between healthy human individuals (dated by TCRdb to about 2020). The method behind the library was the immunoSEQ multiplex PCR assay. The table comes from immuneACCESS by way of TCRdb, which keeps in-frame sequences with V and J called. Part of the clones is missing from these tables; in studies checked, under half for an unresolved V gene and the rest for unknown reasons. The sample table shows some 2 million clones, and 95% are seen once. 0.1% to 0.15% of the sample rests with the top ten. The sequenced sample was naive CD4+ T cells sorted from blood. This specimen's cell subset or site label, interpreted: CD45RA+ positively selected. Every receptor here comes from a young man in good health.

V and J are TRBV27 and TRBJ2-5, with a weak D call TRBD2 (5 bases). V was shortened by 8 bases and J by 2 bases, with 18 bases between the two germline ends. The germline gives CDR1 MNHEY, CDR2 SMNVEV (reference sequence). CDR3 length: 15 residues. The DNA for the CDR3 is TGTGCCAGCGGGCGGGCAGCACAACCTCAAGAGACCCAGTACTTC. It codes for CASGRAAQPQETQYF.

The chain carries TRBV6-5 and TRBJ1-6; perhaps TRBD1 as D (6 bases). The CDR3 runs to 14 residues. V was cut by 6 bases and J by 5 bases, with 11 bases left in between. Looked up from germline, CDR1 is MNHEY and CDR2 is SVGAGI. The CDR3 nucleotides read TGTGCCAGCAGGACGAGGACAGATAATTCACCCCTCCACTTT. Amino acids: CASRTRTDNSPLHF.

The chain carries TRBV11-2 and TRBJ2-1, with D perhaps TRBD2 (5 bases). This CDR3 has 15 residues. V was clipped by 5 bases and J by 0 bases, with 11 bases between them. Germline lookup yields CDR1 SGHAT and CDR2 FQNNGV. Here the CDR3 reads CASSLGLGSYNEQFF. The CDR3 DNA reads as TGTGCCAGCAGCCTCGGACTGGGCTCCTACAATGAGCAGTTCTTC. Looking up the rest from reference TRBV11-2 and TRBJ2-1 gives the full variable domain: EAGVAQSPRYKIIEKRQSVAFWCNPISGHATLYWYQQILGQGPKLLIQFQNNGVVDDSQLPKDRFSAERLKGVDSTLKIQPAKLEDSAVYLCASSLGLGSYNEQFFGPGTRLTVL.

The chain combines TRBV10-2 with TRBJ1-4; D unresolved. Germline V gene lookup returns CDR1 WSHSY and CDR2 SAAADI. The CDR3 sequence is 13 residues long. V shed 7 bases and J shed 4 bases, with 10 bases lying between them. The CDR3 protein is CASMGEYNEKLFF. CDR3 nucleotides: TGCGCCAGCATGGGTGAATATAATGAAAAACTGTTTTTT.

This clone occurred once. The V and J genes are TRBV10-3 and TRBJ1-2, with TRBD1 as a possible D gene (5 bases). Trimming removed 4 bases from V and 0 bases from J, with 15 bases in between. The germline V gene encodes CDR1 ENHRY and CDR2 SYGVKD. The CDR3 extends over 16 amino acids. The CDR3, as DNA: TGTGCCATCAGTGCTGGCAGGGATTTGGCTAACTATGGCTACACCTTC. This sequence encodes CAISAGRDLANYGYTF.

Worth noting for this clone: The same CDR3 also results from other DNA sequences found in this sample. The chain has TRBV10-3 and TRBJ1-4; unclear D gene. The CDR3 consists of 13 residues. Germline CDR1 is ENHRY and CDR2 is SYGVKD. Trimming stripped 5 bases from V and 3 bases from J, with 7 bases between. The CDR3 bases are TGTGCCATCAGTCCGGGTCCTAATGAAAAACTGTTTTTT. Protein: CAISPGPNEKLFF.

The chain links TRBV29-1 to TRBJ2-7; D is perhaps TRBD1 or TRBD2 (5 bases each). V gave up 6 bases and J gave up 5 bases, with 17 bases separating them. This CDR3 is built from 13 residues. Germline V gives CDR1 SQVTM, CDR2 ANQGSEA. The DNA of the CDR3 is TGCAGCGTCCTGGGACGTCTCAAGAACGAGCAGTACTTC. This codes for CSVLGRLKNEQYF.

The genes are TRBV30 and TRBJ2-7; the D gene is possibly TRBD1 (5 bases). Germline CDR1 and CDR2: GTSNPN and SVGIG (reference sequence). Trimming shortened V by 1 base and J by 6 bases, and 10 bases separated the two germline ends. This CDR3 has 12 residues. The CDR3, as DNA: TGTGCCTGGAGTGGACAGCAGGGCGAGCAGTACTTC. It specifies CAWSGQQGEQYF.

The chain combines TRBV10-3 with TRBJ2-7; 8 positions match TRBD1. This CDR3 is built from 15 residues. Germline trimming cut 2 bases from V and 2 bases from J; bases unmatched to any gene: 5. Germline CDR1 ENHRY, CDR2 SYGVKD. The DNA of the CDR3 is TGTGCCATCAGTGAGGGGACAGGTAGCCCCTACGAGCAGTACTTC. Translation gives CAISEGTGSPYEQYF.

V gene TRBV11-3 combines with J gene TRBJ2-4, with TRBD2 identical over 11 bases. The CDR3 contains 15 residues. V shed 5 bases, J shed 6 bases, and the junction held 6 bases outside the gene matches. From germline, CDR1 is SGHNT and CDR2 YENEEA. For the CDR3, the DNA is TGTGCCAGCAGCCTAGCGGGGGGCGTCGGAAACATTCAGTACTTC. It encodes CASSLAGGVGNIQYF.

Remarks on this clone: Within the sample, other DNA sequences also encode this same CDR3. The chain couples TRBV5-1 to TRBJ1-6; 10 bases line up with TRBD1. This CDR3 has 15 amino acids. Trimming cost V 2 bases and J 6 bases; bases outside gene matches: 2. CDR1 and CDR2 from the germline V gene are SGHRS and YFSETQ. In nucleotides, the CDR3 is TGCGCCAGCAGCTTAGGGACAGGGGTTAATTCACCCCTCCACTTT. Encoded protein: CASSLGTGVNSPLHF.

The gene calls are TRBV30 and TRBJ1-4, with unresolved D. The ends were cut back, 2 bases at V and 8 bases at J, with 9 bases in the middle. The CDR3 runs to 12 residues. Germline CDR1 and CDR2: GTSNPN and SVGIG (reference sequence). In nucleotides, the CDR3 is TGTGCCTGGAGTCACGGTAAGGAAAAACTGTTTTTT. Translating gives CAWSHGKEKLFF. Drawing the rest from reference TRBV30 and TRBJ1-4, the complete variable domain is SQTIHQWPATLVQPVGSPLSLECTVEGTSNPNLYWYRQAAGRGLQLLFYSVGIGQISSEVPQNLSASRPQDRQFILSSKKLLLSDSGFYLCAWSHGKEKLFFGSGTQLSVL.

Here the CDR3 DNA reads TGTGCCATCAGTGACCGAGCCCTAGCAACCGGCACAGATACGCAGTATTTT. This translates into CAISDRALATGTDTQYF. The V and J genes are TRBV10-3 and TRBJ2-3; D may be TRBD2 (5 bases). This CDR3 has 17 amino acids. CDR1 is ENHRY, CDR2 SYGVKD, per germline. V lost 3 bases and J lost 1, with 17 bases in between.

This clone was seen only once. A much more abundant neighbour one base away suggests this may be a read error. The chain has TRBV10-3 and TRBJ1-2; possibly TRBD1 for D (5 bases). Germline V gives CDR1 ENHRY, CDR2 SYGVKD. Between the trimmed V and J ends, which lost 8 bases and 9 bases, there was a span of 19 bases. The CDR3 has 13 amino acids. The CDR3 sequence: CAIANFSGHSYTF. The CDR3 DNA reads as TGTGCCATCGCAAATTTTTCAGGGCATAGCTACACCTTC.

The J gene is TRBJ2-7, the V gene TRBV4-1, with D possibly TRBD1 on 5 matching bases. In germline, CDR1 is MGHRA, CDR2 YSYEKL. The CDR3 spans 15 residues. V gave up 4 bases and J gave up 2 bases, with 15 bases separating them. In nucleotides, the CDR3 is TGCGCCAGCAGCCTAGGGGCGTCTCAGGCCTACGAGCAGTACTTC. Amino acids: CASSLGASQAYEQYF.

V usage is TRBV6-5 and J usage is TRBJ2-6; the D gene is possibly TRBD1 (6 bases). The CDR3 sequence is 15 residues long. Germline V gene lookup returns CDR1 MNHEY and CDR2 SVGAGI. V was pared by 4 bases and J by 2 bases, with 9 bases between. CDR3 nucleotide sequence: TGTGCCAGCAGTTTACAGGGTGCTGGGGCCAACGTCCTGACTTTC. Translating gives CASSLQGAGANVLTF.

This chain links TRBV5-1 with TRBJ1-1, with TRBD1 identical over 7 bases. The J segment lost 0 bases and the V segment lost 4 bases, leaving 6 bases of the junction unmatched. In germline, CDR1 is SGHRS, CDR2 YFSETQ. The CDR3 extends over 15 amino acids. The CDR3 region is CASSATGQVNTEAFF. CDR3 in DNA: TGCGCCAGCAGCGCTACAGGACAGGTGAACACTGAAGCTTTCTTT. The entire variable domain, with the rest obtained from reference TRBV5-1 and TRBJ1-1, is as follows: KAGVTQTPRYLIKTRGQQVTLSCSPISGHRSVSWYQQTPGQGLQFLFEYFSETQRNKGNFPGRFSGRQFSNSRSEMNVSTLELGDSALYLCASSATGQVNTEAFFGQGTRLTVV.

The rearrangement links TRBV10-3 to TRBJ1-2, with D unresolved. CDR3 length: 16 residues. V was trimmed by 8 bases and J by 0 bases, leaving 19 bases between them. Germline V gives CDR1 ENHRY, CDR2 SYGVKD. CDR3 amino acids: CAISDFTQGTNYGYTF. CDR3 sequence (DNA): TGTGCCATCTCAGACTTTACCCAAGGGACTAACTATGGCTACACCTTC.

The chain joins TRBV30 to TRBJ2-5, with D possibly TRBD2 on 5 matching bases. The CDR3 sequence is 13 residues long. Trimming stripped 2 bases from V and 4 bases from J, with 11 bases between. Germline V gene data show CDR1 as GTSNPN and CDR2 as SVGIG (reference sequence). The CDR3: CAWSSASRETQYF. In DNA form, the CDR3 reads TGTGCCTGGAGTTCAGCTAGCAGAGAGACCCAGTACTTC.

CDR3 coding DNA: TGTGCCAGCAGTTCAAGGGGGAATTCACCCCTCCACTTT. It encodes CASSSRGNSPLHF. The rearrangement uses TRBV28 and TRBJ1-6; tentative D call: TRBD1 (6 bases). With 4 bases removed from V and 7 bases from J, the gap between germline ends came to 8 bases. This CDR3 contains 13 residues. Germline CDR1 reads MDHEN; CDR2 reads SYDVKM.

The rearrangement links TRBV10-1 to TRBJ2-7, with 8 bases aligning to TRBD1. Per the germline V gene, CDR1 is WNHNN and CDR2 is SYGVQD (reference sequence). J lost 5 bases, V lost 6 bases, and 9 bases had no gene match. The CDR3 extends over 14 amino acids. CDR3 region: CASSPKGQVHEQYF. DNA of the CDR3: TGCGCCAGCAGCCCCAAGGGACAGGTGCACGAGCAGTACTTC.

The rearrangement joins TRBV7-8 to TRBJ2-5; 8 bases agree with TRBD2. Per germline, CDR1 SGHVS and CDR2 FQNEAQ. With 8 bases clipped from V and 5 bases from J, the junction kept 7 bases outside the gene matches. This CDR3 comprises 13 residues. The CDR3 is CASGPGLGETQYF. The DNA for the CDR3 is TGTGCCAGCGGACCGGGACTAGGGGAGACCCAGTACTTC.

This chain links TRBV10-3 with TRBJ1-4; D gene unclear. The germline V and J ends were trimmed by 10 bases and 4 bases, with 13 bases remaining between them. The germline V gene encodes CDR1 ENHRY and CDR2 SYGVKD. The CDR3 extends over 13 amino acids. CDR3 sequence: CATKEADNEKLFF. In DNA, the CDR3 is TGTGCCACCAAGGAGGCCGATAATGAAAAACTGTTTTTT.

The chain links TRBV7-9 to TRBJ2-1; D may be TRBD1 (6 bases). V lost 0 bases to trimming and J lost 11 bases, with 8 bases between them. Germline CDR1 SEHNR, CDR2 FQNEAQ (reference sequence). The CDR3 totals 12 residues. CDR3 bases: TGTGCCAGCAGCTTAGCCCAGGGGAAGCAGTTCTTC. Translated: CASSLAQGKQFF.

The chain has TRBV6-8 and TRBJ2-5; no clear D gene. The germline CDR1 and CDR2 sequences are MNHGY and SAAAGT. The CDR3 spans 16 residues. V shed 2 bases and J shed 7 bases, with 20 bases lying between them. The CDR3 sequence: CASSYPPFSGPWTQYF. Here the CDR3 DNA reads TGTGCCAGCAGTTACCCACCCTTTTCGGGTCCCTGGACCCAGTACTTC.

The rearrangement joins TRBV19 to TRBJ2-7; tentatively, D is TRBD2 (5 bases). Trimming removed 2 bases from V and 2 bases from J, with 10 bases in between. Germline CDR1 is LNHDA and CDR2 is SQIVND (reference sequence). CDR3 length: 14 amino acids. DNA of the CDR3: TGTGCCAGTAGTATATTAGGAGGAACCTACGAGCAGTACTTC. Protein: CASSILGGTYEQYF.

In regard to this clone: Other DNA sequences of this sample code for an identical CDR3. The gene calls are TRBV25-1 and TRBJ2-7; 9 bases fit TRBD2. CDR1 and CDR2 (germline): MGHDK, SYGVNS. The CDR3 has 16 amino acids. Trimming at V came to 2 bases and at J to 1 base, leaving 6 bases not matched to a gene. CDR3 loop: CASSEIGLAGSYEQYF. CDR3 sequence (DNA): TGTGCCAGCAGTGAAATCGGGCTAGCGGGATCCTACGAGCAGTACTTC.

The gene calls are TRBV2 and TRBJ2-2; D is perhaps TRBD1 (6 bases). Trimming removed 5 bases at V and 4 bases at J, with 14 bases between. CDR3 length: 15 residues. Germline CDR1 and CDR2: SNHLY and FYNNEI. This CDR3 is CASSSDRYTTGELFF. The CDR3 DNA is TGTGCCAGCAGTTCCGACAGGTATACCACCGGGGAGCTGTTTTTT.